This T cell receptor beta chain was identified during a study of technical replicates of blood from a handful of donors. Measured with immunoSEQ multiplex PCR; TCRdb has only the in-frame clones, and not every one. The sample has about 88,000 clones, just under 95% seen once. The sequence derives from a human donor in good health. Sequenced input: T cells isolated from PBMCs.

DNA of the CDR3: TGTGCCAGCAGCTTACTCAGGAATGGCTACACCTTC. Translated: CASSLLRNGYTF. The chain joins TRBV7-9 to TRBJ1-2; D call uncertain. CDR1 is SEHNR, CDR2 FQNEAQ, per germline (reference sequence). The CDR3 is 12 amino acids. V was trimmed by 2 bases and J by 6 bases, leaving 7 bases between them.